The 19 T cell receptor beta chains given below trace back to one sample, sequenced in a study of shared clonotypes between healthy human individuals. Clones were read by immunoSEQ multiplex PCR, and TCRdb kept only the in-frame ones, dropping some. The repertoire consists of some 2,100,000 clones, with 95% occurring once and the leading ten covering around 0.13%. Specimen: naive CD4+ T cells sorted from blood. Subset specified: CD45RA+ positively selected. The receptors here all came from a man in his late teens or twenties in good health.

This chain uses TRBV7-3 with TRBJ1-2, with 9 positions matching TRBD1. The CDR3 sequence is 15 residues long. V trimming: 1 base; J trimming: 7 bases; junction bases outside the gene matches: 7. Germline CDR1 reads SGHTA; CDR2 reads FQGTGA. The CDR3 here is CASSLRGQGRSGYTF. In DNA, the CDR3 is TGTGCCAGCAGCTTAAGGGGACAGGGTCGGAGTGGCTACACCTTC.

V is TRBV5-1 and J is TRBJ1-2, with D possibly TRBD1 on 5 matching bases. V was shortened by 0 bases and J by 7 bases, with 13 bases between the two germline ends. The germline V gene encodes CDR1 SGHRS and CDR2 YFSETQ. CDR3 size: 14 residues. CDR3 amino acids: CASSLAGDSIGYTF. The DNA of the CDR3 is TGCGCCAGCAGCTTGGCTGGTGACAGCATTGGCTACACCTTC.

This sequence joins TRBV10-3 and TRBJ1-1; D is undetermined. With 10 bases removed from V and 1 base from J, the gap between germline ends came to 10 bases. The germline CDR1 and CDR2 sequences are ENHRY and SYGVKD. The CDR3 consists of 12 residues. The CDR3 DNA follows: TGTGCCACCCAGGTGGGGAACACTGAAGCTTTCTTT. Translation: CATQVGNTEAFF.

The V and J genes are TRBV5-4 and TRBJ1-1; no reliable D call. The V end was cut by 0 bases, the J end by 0 bases, with 9 bases between. This CDR3 has 15 residues. Germline CDR1 and CDR2: SGHNT and YYREEE (reference sequence). CDR3 DNA: TGTGCCAGCAGCTTGGTTCAGGCAATGAACACTGAAGCTTTCTTT. Translation: CASSLVQAMNTEAFF. The variable domain in full, with the rest retrieved from reference TRBV5-4 and TRBJ1-1, is ETGVTQSPTHLIKTRGQQVTLRCSSQSGHNTVSWYQQALGQGPQFIFQYYREEENGRGNFPPRFSGLQFPNYSSELNVNALELDDSALYLCASSLVQAMNTEAFFGQGTRLTVV.

The chain carries TRBV6-6 and TRBJ1-1; D gene unclear. CDR3 length: 11 amino acids. Per germline, CDR1 MNHNY and CDR2 SVGAGI (reference sequence). The V and J ends lost 6 bases and 1 base respectively, with 3 bases between them. CDR3 sequence reads: CASRSNTEAFF. The CDR3 region has the DNA TGTGCCAGCAGATCGAACACTGAAGCTTTCTTT.

CDR3 region: CASSPRTWGGYTF. The CDR3 DNA is TGTGCCAGCAGCCCGAGGACCTGGGGCGGCTACACCTTC. The rearrangement uses TRBV9 and TRBJ1-2; possibly TRBD1 for D (5 bases). Germline V CDR1 and CDR2: SGDLS, YYNGEE. V was cut by 4 bases and J by 8 bases, with 15 bases left in between. The CDR3 has 13 amino acids.

V is TRBV2 and J is TRBJ1-2; D remains ambiguous. Per the germline V gene, CDR1 is SNHLY and CDR2 is FYNNEI. V was cut by 6 bases and J by 4 bases, with 18 bases left in between. CDR3 length: 15 amino acids. DNA of the CDR3: TGTGCCAGCAGCGTTGTGGGCGCTGGTAGCTATGGCTACACCTTC. Amino acid sequence: CASSVVGAGSYGYTF.

The chain has TRBV18 and TRBJ2-1; D may be TRBD1 or TRBD2 (5 bases each). The CDR3 spans 14 residues. From germline, CDR1 is KGHSH and CDR2 LQKENI. Trimming took off 6 bases at V and 2 bases at J, with 11 bases between the two ends. Written as DNA, the CDR3 is TGTGCCAGCTCGGGGACGGGGCCCTACAATGAGCAGTTCTTC. It translates to CASSGTGPYNEQFF.

The genes are TRBV7-2 and TRBJ2-5; TRBD2 might be the D (5 bases). Germline V gene data show CDR1 as SGHTA and CDR2 as FQGNSA. This CDR3 is built from 15 residues. Trimming pared 1 base from V and 1 base from J, leaving 10 bases between. CDR3 region: CASSLGGWVQETQYF. The CDR3 nucleotides read TGTGCCAGCAGCTTAGGAGGGTGGGTCCAAGAGACCCAGTACTTC.

J is TRBJ2-4 and V is TRBV5-6, with 10 bases aligning to TRBD1. This CDR3 is built from 16 residues. CDR1 is SGHDT and CDR2 is YYEEEE in the germline V gene. The V gene end was trimmed by 4 bases and the J gene end by 2 bases; junction bases not matched to a gene: 6. In DNA, the CDR3 is TGTGCCAGCAGCCGGGACAGGGGTTTGACCAAAAACATTCAGTACTTC. Residues: CASSRDRGLTKNIQYF.

J is TRBJ1-4 and V is TRBV2; 7 bases fit TRBD1. J was trimmed by 4 bases and V by 6 bases; bases with no gene match: 8. Germline V gene sequence: CDR1 SNHLY, CDR2 FYNNEI. The CDR3 is 15 residues long. The CDR3 DNA reads as TGTGCCAGCAGACTACAGGGGCGGGATAATGAAAAACTGTTTTTT. Translated, it gives CASRLQGRDNEKLFF. Using reference TRBV2 and TRBJ1-4 for the parts outside the CDR3, the full variable domain is EPEVTQTPSHQVTQMGQEVILRCVPISNHLYFYWYRQILGQKVEFLVSFYNNEISEKSEIFDDQFSVERPDGSNFTLKIRSTKLEDSAMYFCASRLQGRDNEKLFFGSGTQLSVL.

This chain connects TRBV4-3 to TRBJ1-2; unclear D gene. This CDR3 spans 15 amino acids. Trimming shortened V by 5 bases and J by 0 bases, and 13 bases separated the two germline ends. Germline V lookup: CDR1 LGHNA, CDR2 YSLEER. CDR3 in DNA: TGCGCCAGCAGCTTAGACGCGATCTCTAACTATGGCTACACCTTC. It translates to CASSLDAISNYGYTF.

The V and J genes are TRBV10-3 and TRBJ1-3; tentatively, D is TRBD1 (5 bases). Germline lookup yields CDR1 ENHRY and CDR2 SYGVKD. The V end lost 7 bases, the J end lost 1 base, and 8 bases lay between the germline ends. CDR3 size: 13 residues. The CDR3 loop reads CAIKGTSGNTIYF. Written as DNA, the CDR3 is TGTGCCATCAAAGGGACGTCTGGAAACACCATATATTTT.

The chain links TRBV5-1 to TRBJ2-7; 8 bases line up with TRBD1. V shed 4 bases and J 2 bases; nucleotides not matched to a gene: 5. The CDR3 is made up of 14 amino acids. Germline V gene sequence: CDR1 SGHRS, CDR2 YFSETQ. The CDR3 nucleotides are TGCGCCAGCAGCGCGACAGGGGAACCCTACGAGCAGTACTTC. It translates to CASSATGEPYEQYF.

This sequence joins TRBV5-1 and TRBJ2-7; no definite D call. Between the trimmed V and J ends, which lost 3 bases and 0 bases, there was a span of 10 bases. Per the germline V gene, CDR1 is SGHRS and CDR2 is YFSETQ. The CDR3 is 14 amino acids. CDR3 sequence: CASSYDSSSYEQYF. The CDR3 nucleotides read TGCGCCAGCAGCTACGACTCAAGCTCCTACGAGCAGTACTTC.

V gene TRBV5-8 combines with J gene TRBJ2-7, with D uncertain. This CDR3 contains 15 residues. The germline V gene encodes CDR1 SGHTS and CDR2 YDEGEE. Trimming removed 4 bases from V and 0 bases from J, with 14 bases in between. This chain's CDR3 is CASSRAPFLSYEQYF. DNA of the CDR3: TGTGCCAGCAGCAGAGCACCTTTCCTCTCCTACGAGCAGTACTTC. Full variable domain (remainder filled in from reference TRBV5-8 and TRBJ2-7): EAGVTQSPTHLIKTRGQQATLRCSPISGHTSVYWYQQALGLGLQFLLWYDEGEERNRGNFPPRFSGRQFPNYSSELNVNALELEDSALYLCASSRAPFLSYEQYFGPGTRLTVT.

This chain joins TRBV6-1 and TRBJ2-1; D gene unclear. CDR3 length: 16 residues. Germline CDR1 MNHNS, CDR2 SASEGT. V shed 1 base and J shed 3 bases, with 13 bases lying between them. In DNA form, the CDR3 reads TGTGCCAGCAGTGAAGAGGTACTCGCGGTCTACAATGAGCAGTTCTTC. Translating it yields CASSEEVLAVYNEQFF.

This rearrangement joins TRBV6-5 to TRBJ2-2, with D perhaps being TRBD1 or TRBD2 (5 bases each). Germline CDR1 MNHEY, CDR2 SVGAGI. This CDR3 is built from 14 residues. With 7 bases removed from V and 7 bases from J, the gap between germline ends came to 16 bases. The DNA for the CDR3 is TGTGCCAGCACCAGGGACCCTACGAACGGGGAGCTGTTTTTT. It codes for CASTRDPTNGELFF.

V and J are TRBV6-5 and TRBJ1-4; no clear D. This CDR3 comprises 16 residues. Between the trimmed V and J ends, which lost 2 bases and 8 bases, there was a span of 18 bases. The germline CDR1 and CDR2 sequences are MNHEY and SVGAGI. The CDR3 spells CASSYDRASLGEKLFF. CDR3 nucleotide sequence: TGTGCCAGCAGTTACGATCGGGCCAGCCTAGGGGAAAAACTGTTTTTT.